The entry below describes one T cell receptor (beta chain). What it recognizes is unknown. The CDR3 loop spans 14 amino acids. The V and J ends lost 3 bases and 2 bases respectively, with 11 bases between them. CDR1 and CDR2 from the germline V gene are GTSNPN and SVGIG (reference sequence). This sample is part of a study of cytomegalovirus exposure and HLA in healthy donors. 60 Vbeta and 13 Jbeta primers were used in PCR. Sequenced by immunoSEQ multiplex PCR; TCRdb stores in-frame clones only, minus some. The sample has roughly 100,000 clones, roughly 70% seen once; the top ten hold about 11%. Study-wide results and limits: CMV serostatus was the sole immune exposure data available.

The rearrangement joins TRBV30 to TRBJ2-1; D may be TRBD2 (5 bases). Sequenced sample: PBMCs. The receptor's source is a man aged 35 to 55 in good health and CMV-seropositive. CDR3 sequence (DNA): TGTGCCTGGAGGAGCCTAGCTCCCTACAATGAGCAGTTCTTC. Translation: CAWRSLAPYNEQFF.